The clone carrying this T cell receptor beta chain was found a few times. Trimming left V 4 bases short and J 1 base short, with 13 bases between. The CDR3 consists of 15 residues. Germline values: CDR1 LGHNA, CDR2 YNFKEQ. TCRdb recomputed calls from the 5' RACE reads with MiXCR, one row per CDR3 protein. Here the sample spans around 500,000 distinct CDR3 sequences, 20% to 25% being singletons. This entry is derived from a study of T cells after yellow fever vaccination. The chain links TRBV4-2 to TRBJ2-5; D is unresolved. Source: PBMCs, taken about 20 days after the first yellow fever vaccination. The source is a man between 18 and 35 years old who received the YFV17D yellow fever vaccine. CDR3 sequence: CASSPRAVPQETQYF. The CDR3 DNA reads as TGTGCCAGCAGCCCCCGGGCGGTGCCCCAAGAGACCCAGTACTTC.